This passage covers 18 T cell receptor beta chains from one sample sequenced in a study of neurological immune-mediated disorders. TCRdb redid the calling of the 5' RACE reads with MiXCR, one entry per CDR3 protein. The data contain 50,000 or so distinct CDR3 sequences, 3.6% of them singletons. Sequenced input: PBMCs. Receptor source: a man aged 30 to 39 with multiple sclerosis.

Only a few counts were recorded for this clonotype. A much larger clonotype is one base distant, so this may be a read error. The genes are TRBV7-9 and TRBJ1-5, with no clear D. The CDR3 is 12 residues long. Germline CDR1 and CDR2: SEHNR and FQNEAQ (reference sequence). The CDR3 sequence: CASSLRDQPQNF. CDR3 nucleotide sequence: TGTGCCAGCAGCTTACGCGATCAGCCCCAGAATTTT.

This clonotype was detected ten times or more. V usage is TRBV7-2 and J usage is TRBJ2-5; tentatively, D is TRBD1 (6 bases). CDR1 is SGHTA and CDR2 is FQGNSA in the germline V gene. The CDR3 extends over 14 amino acids. Trimming removed 0 bases from V and 2 bases from J, with 7 bases in between. The CDR3 spells CASSLAGAQETQYF. The DNA of the CDR3 is TGTGCCAGCAGCTTAGCGGGGGCTCAAGAGACCCAGTACTTC. The full variable domain, rest sourced from reference TRBV7-2 and TRBJ2-5, is GAGVSQSPSNKVTEKGKDVELRCDPISGHTALYWYRQSLGQGLEFLIYFQGNSAPDKSGLPSDRFSAERTGGSVSTLTIQRTQQEDSAVYLCASSLAGAQETQYFGPGTRLLVL.

This clonotype was recorded many times. The genes are TRBV27 and TRBJ2-2; D remains unclear. The CDR3 spans 14 residues. Germline V gene lookup returns CDR1 MNHEY and CDR2 SMNVEV (reference sequence). V gave up 5 bases and J gave up 0 bases, with 7 bases separating them. This CDR3 is CASSPDSNTGELFF. Written as DNA, the CDR3 is TGTGCCAGCAGTCCAGACTCGAACACCGGGGAGCTGTTTTTT.

In this sample, this clonotype turned up many times. This chain connects TRBV5-6 to TRBJ1-2; D is unclear. V was cut by 0 bases and J by 4 bases, with 10 bases left in between. This CDR3 has 14 amino acids. The germline V gene encodes CDR1 SGHDT and CDR2 YYEEEE. DNA for the CDR3: TGTGCCAGCAGCTTGGGTCGGGTGTCCTATGGCTACACCTTC. It is translated as CASSLGRVSYGYTF.

This clonotype was picked up many times. The V gene is TRBV7-3, the J gene TRBJ2-3; D not certain. V lost 1 base, J lost 6 bases, and 14 bases lay in between. Germline V CDR1 and CDR2: SGHTA, FQGTGA. The CDR3 runs to 15 residues. This CDR3 is CASSLIPSSPDTQYF. In DNA, the CDR3 is TGTGCCAGCAGCTTAATACCCAGCTCCCCCGATACGCAGTATTTT.

This clonotype showed up many times. The V call is TRBV28, the J call TRBJ1-5, with D possibly being TRBD1 (6 bases). The V gene lost 3 bases and the J gene lost 3 bases, with 21 bases spanning the gap. Germline-derived CDR1 and CDR2 are MDHEN and SYDVKM. The CDR3 sequence is 18 residues long. The CDR3 is CASSLPRYGTTNNQPQHF. In DNA form, the CDR3 reads TGTGCCAGCAGTTTGCCGAGGTATGGGACAACTAACAATCAGCCCCAGCATTTT. Full variable domain (missing parts from reference TRBV28 and TRBJ1-5): DVKVTQSSRYLVKRTGEKVFLECVQDMDHENMFWYRQDPGLGLRLIYFSYDVKMKEKGDIPEGYSVSREKKERFSLILESASTNQTSMYLCASSLPRYGTTNNQPQHFGDGTRLSIL.

This clonotype was seen a handful of times. V is TRBV3-1 and J is TRBJ2-3; 7 bases agree with TRBD1. Germline CDR1 reads LGHDT; CDR2 reads YNNKEL (reference sequence). This CDR3 region has 17 residues. Losses at the gene ends were 5 bases for V and 2 bases for J; bases not matched to a gene: 13. CDR3 sequence reads: CASSNAIGGSFTDTQYF. The CDR3 nucleotides are TGTGCCAGCAGCAACGCTATAGGGGGCAGTTTCACAGATACGCAGTATTTT.

This clonotype was observed many times. The CDR3 here is CASSPQLAGDNEQFF. The CDR3 coding sequence is TGTGCCAGCAGCCCCCAACTAGCGGGGGACAATGAGCAGTTCTTC. The rearrangement uses TRBV7-3 and TRBJ2-1; 11 bases line up with TRBD2. Trimming took 5 bases from V and 5 from J; bases not matched to a gene: 5. Germline V gene lookup returns CDR1 SGHTA and CDR2 FQGTGA. The CDR3 is 15 amino acids.

This clonotype has a count of ten or more. This sequence joins TRBV7-2 and TRBJ2-1, with 8 positions matching TRBD2. V gave up 6 bases and J gave up 7 bases; unmatched junction bases: 11. The CDR3 has 15 residues. The V gene's germline CDR1 is SGHTA and CDR2 FQGNSA. CDR3 amino acids: CASSFGERETNEQFF. CDR3 sequence (DNA): TGTGCCAGCAGTTTCGGGGAGCGGGAGACGAATGAGCAGTTCTTC.

This chain joins TRBV7-8 and TRBJ2-3; TRBD1 agrees at 10 bases. This CDR3 comprises 18 residues. The V segment lost 2 bases and the J segment 4 bases; nucleotides outside the gene matches: 12. Germline assignment: CDR1 SGHVS and CDR2 FQNEAQ. The CDR3 region has the DNA TGTGCCAGCAGCTTATTGAGAAGAGACAGGGGGCAAGCAGATACGCAGTATTTT. This codes for CASSLLRRDRGQADTQYF.

In this sample, this clonotype turned up many times. This chain links TRBV20-1 with TRBJ1-2, with D tentatively TRBD1 (6 bases). Germline-derived CDR1 and CDR2 are DFQATT and SNEGSKA (reference sequence). Trimming took off 3 bases at V and 2 bases at J, with 10 bases between the two ends. The CDR3 covers 13 residues. Here the CDR3 DNA reads TGCAGTGCTAGGGGGACACTCAACTATGGCTACACCTTC. This translates into CSARGTLNYGYTF.

This clonotype was counted many times. CDR3 amino acids: CASTEAGGYNEQFF. The CDR3 DNA reads TGTGCCAGCACCGAAGCGGGGGGCTACAATGAGCAGTTCTTC. The chain carries TRBV5-5 and TRBJ2-1; 9 nucleotides agree with TRBD2. The V segment lost 6 bases and the J segment 3 bases; nucleotides outside the gene matches: 4. Per germline, CDR1 SGHKS and CDR2 YYEKEE (reference sequence). The CDR3 runs 14 residues.

The table lists this clonotype with many counts. The genes are TRBV12-3 or TRBV12-4 and TRBJ2-2, with TRBD1 identical over 7 bases. The CDR3 consists of 16 residues. Losses at the gene ends were 3 bases for V and 5 bases for J; bases not matched to a gene: 9. The CDR3 DNA sequence: TGTGCCAGCAGTTTTTCGGCAGGGGGAGTAACCGGGGAGCTGTTTTTT. Protein sequence: CASSFSAGGVTGELFF.

There are many counts of this clonotype. The chain employs TRBV5-5 and TRBJ2-5; D unresolved. Per the germline V gene, CDR1 is SGHKS and CDR2 is YYEKEE (reference sequence). V dropped 6 bases and J dropped 5 bases, with 11 bases sitting between them. The CDR3 covers 12 residues. CDR3 coding DNA: TGTGCCAGCAACGTGAATGGGGAGACCCAGTACTTC. Translating gives CASNVNGETQYF.

This chain joins TRBV7-6 and TRBJ2-1, with TRBD2 matching over 8 bases. Germline trimming cut 5 bases from V and 8 bases from J; bases unmatched to any gene: 11. Germline CDR1 is SGHVS and CDR2 is FNYEAQ. CDR3 length: 15 amino acids. The CDR3 loop reads CASSITSGKRDEQFF. The CDR3 DNA follows: TGTGCCAGCAGCATTACTAGCGGTAAAAGGGATGAGCAGTTCTTC.

This clonotype was counted only a few times. The V call is TRBV4-1, the J call TRBJ1-2, with D possibly matching TRBD1 (5 bases). The CDR3 is 16 residues long. V dropped 3 bases and J dropped 8 bases, with 22 bases sitting between them. CDR1 is MGHRA, CDR2 YSYEKL, per germline. The CDR3 DNA sequence: TGCGCCAGCAGCCAGGTTCGGGGCCCTACGACGCGCGGCTACACCTTC. As protein: CASSQVRGPTTRGYTF.

This clonotype has at least ten counts. The V and J genes are TRBV20-1 and TRBJ2-3; 10 bases match TRBD2. Germline values: CDR1 DFQATT, CDR2 SNEGSKA (reference sequence). V was clipped by 3 bases and J by 3 bases; unmatched bases: 6. This CDR3 is 15 amino acids long. CDR3 region: CSASSASGGTDTQYF. CDR3 DNA sequence: TGCAGTGCTAGCTCGGCTAGCGGGGGAACAGATACGCAGTATTTT.

The V gene is TRBV27, the J gene TRBJ2-7; 8 nucleotides line up with TRBD1. After removal of 4 bases from V and 6 bases from J, the junction contained 5 bases not matched to a gene. This CDR3 is 13 amino acids long. Germline CDR1 reads MNHEY; CDR2 reads SMNVEV (reference sequence). The CDR3 loop is CASSSWTGPEQYF. The CDR3, as DNA: TGTGCCAGCAGTTCGTGGACAGGGCCCGAGCAGTACTTC.